The present entry profiles one T cell receptor beta chain with its context. Its target is unknown. The CDR3 spans 11 residues. V lost 5 bases, J lost 8 bases, and 1 base stayed unmatched. Germline values: CDR1 SGHNT, CDR2 YYREEE (reference sequence). These data are taken from a study of Ad26.COV2.S vaccination and SARS-CoV-2 variants. Documented treatment: approximately 18 received Ad26.COV2.S at low or high dose, single or two shots; roughly 5 received placebo; per-sample allocation not given. Sampling took place 63 days after the first vaccine or placebo injection. This table comes from immunoSEQ multiplex PCR, and its TCRdb copy is limited to in-frame clones, with some not included. The sample contains 430,000 or so clones, about nine tenths of which appear only once. The study, taken as a whole, reports: Possibly, TCR breadth and depth analyses underestimated total T cell responses.

The sequence was obtained from a person aged 18-60 years who received the Ad26.COV2.S COVID-19 vaccine or a placebo. Here the sequenced sample was peripheral blood, taken in a trial of Ad26.COV2.S vaccine versus placebo. This chain connects TRBV5-4 to TRBJ2-1, with TRBD2 matching 7 bases. This chain's CDR3 is CASRGGDEQFF. CDR3 DNA sequence: TGTGCCAGCAGGGGGGGGGATGAGCAGTTCTTC.